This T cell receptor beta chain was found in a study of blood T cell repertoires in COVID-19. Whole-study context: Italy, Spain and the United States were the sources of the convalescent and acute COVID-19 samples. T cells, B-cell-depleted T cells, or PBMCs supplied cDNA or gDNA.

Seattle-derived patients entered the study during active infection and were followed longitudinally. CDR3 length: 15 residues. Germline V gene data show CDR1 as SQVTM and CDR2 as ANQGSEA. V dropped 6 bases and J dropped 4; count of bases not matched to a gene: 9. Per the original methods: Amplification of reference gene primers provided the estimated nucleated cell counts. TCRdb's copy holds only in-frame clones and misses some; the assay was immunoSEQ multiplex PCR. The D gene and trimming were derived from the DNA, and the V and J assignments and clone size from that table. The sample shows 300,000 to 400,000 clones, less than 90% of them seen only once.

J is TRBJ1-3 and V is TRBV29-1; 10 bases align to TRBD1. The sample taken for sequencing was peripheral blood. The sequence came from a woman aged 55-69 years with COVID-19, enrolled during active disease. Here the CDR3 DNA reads TGCAGCGTCGCCGGGACAGGGGCTTCGGGAAACACCATATATTTT. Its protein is CSVAGTGASGNTIYF.